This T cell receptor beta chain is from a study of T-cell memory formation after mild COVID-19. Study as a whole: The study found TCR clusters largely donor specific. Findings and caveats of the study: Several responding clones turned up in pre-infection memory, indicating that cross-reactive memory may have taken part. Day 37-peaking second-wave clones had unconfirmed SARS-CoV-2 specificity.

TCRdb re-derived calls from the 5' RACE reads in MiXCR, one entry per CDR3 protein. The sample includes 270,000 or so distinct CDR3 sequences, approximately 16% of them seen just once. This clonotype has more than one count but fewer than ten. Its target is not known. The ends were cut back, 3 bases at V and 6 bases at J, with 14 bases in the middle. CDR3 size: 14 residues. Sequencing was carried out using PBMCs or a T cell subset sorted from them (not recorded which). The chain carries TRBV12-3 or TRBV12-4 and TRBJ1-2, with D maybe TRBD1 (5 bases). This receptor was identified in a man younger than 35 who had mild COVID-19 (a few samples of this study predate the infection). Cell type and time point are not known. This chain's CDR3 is CASSFRPGGNGYTF. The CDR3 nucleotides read TGTGCCAGCAGTTTTCGGCCCGGGGGGAATGGCTACACCTTC.